Each of the 29 T cell receptor beta chains below was sequenced from the same sample in a study of cytomegalovirus exposure and HLA in healthy donors. Vbeta (60) and Jbeta (13) primers were used in the PCR. Assay: immunoSEQ multiplex PCR; the TCRdb copy retains only in-frame clones and omits some. The record lists some 48,000 clones, of which the ten most abundant hold 20% to 30%. The source material was PBMCs. These TCRs come from a man aged 40-50 years in good health and CMV-seropositive.

This sequence joins TRBV9 and TRBJ2-5, with 7 bases that match TRBD2. From germline, CDR1 is SGDLS and CDR2 YYNGEE. The CDR3 is 15 residues long. The V segment lost 4 bases and the J segment 1 base; nucleotides outside the gene matches: 7. This chain's CDR3 is CASSKAGVTQETQYF. The CDR3 region has the DNA TGTGCCAGCAGCAAGGCGGGAGTAACCCAAGAGACCCAGTACTTC.

The chain is built from TRBV28 and TRBJ1-5; TRBD1 agrees at 7 bases. The V gene end was trimmed by 7 bases and the J gene end by 9 bases; junction bases not matched to a gene: 12. CDR3 size: 14 residues. Germline CDR1 and CDR2: MDHEN and SYDVKM. CDR3 sequence (DNA): TGTGCCAGCACCGCGGGACAGAGAATCAGGCCCCAGCATTTT. As protein: CASTAGQRIRPQHF. The whole variable domain, filled in from reference TRBV28 and TRBJ1-5, reads DVKVTQSSRYLVKRTGEKVFLECVQDMDHENMFWYRQDPGLGLRLIYFSYDVKMKEKGDIPEGYSVSREKKERFSLILESASTNQTSMYLCASTAGQRIRPQHFGDGTRLSIL.

The chain links TRBV6-5 to TRBJ2-2, with a possible D match to TRBD2 (6 bases). The CDR3 extends over 15 amino acids. V was pared by 5 bases and J by 0 bases, with 10 bases between. Germline CDR1 reads MNHEY; CDR2 reads SVGAGI. CDR3 nucleotide sequence: TGTGCCAGCAGTCCACTAGCCCCGAACACCGGGGAGCTGTTTTTT. It yields the protein CASSPLAPNTGELFF.

The chain is built from TRBV6-5 and TRBJ2-1; TRBD1 might be the D (7 bases). V shed 0 bases and J shed 4 bases, with 10 bases lying between them. The CDR3 consists of 15 residues. Looked up from germline, CDR1 is MNHEY and CDR2 is SVGAGI. CDR3 sequence (DNA): TGTGCCAGCAGTTACTCGCCAGGGGGGTACAATGAGCAGTTCTTC. Translation: CASSYSPGGYNEQFF.

The genes are TRBV6-5 and TRBJ2-5; 11 nucleotides line up with TRBD2. From germline, CDR1 is MNHEY and CDR2 SVGAGI. The ends lost 6 bases at V and 1 base at J; junction bases unmatched: 4. The CDR3 spans 15 residues. The CDR3 is CASRLAGASQETQYF. CDR3 sequence (DNA): TGTGCCAGCAGACTAGCGGGAGCGTCCCAAGAGACCCAGTACTTC.

The V and J genes are TRBV7-8 and TRBJ2-7, with TRBD2 identical over 8 bases. This CDR3 spans 16 amino acids. CDR1 and CDR2 (germline): SGHVS, FQNEAQ. With V trimmed by 6 bases and J by 0 bases, 10 bases remained unmatched. CDR3: CASRRTSGLNSYEQYF. DNA for the CDR3: TGTGCCAGCAGACGCACTAGCGGATTAAACTCCTACGAGCAGTACTTC.

This rearrangement joins TRBV29-1 to TRBJ1-5; D is perhaps TRBD1 (5 bases). This CDR3 has 13 residues. The V end lost 2 bases, the J end lost 6 bases, and 11 bases lay between the germline ends. CDR1 and CDR2 (germline): SQVTM, ANQGSEA. CDR3 sequence: CSVESMGLQPQHF. In DNA, the CDR3 is TGCAGCGTTGAAAGTATGGGACTTCAGCCCCAGCATTTT.

The chain carries TRBV27 and TRBJ1-2; D may be TRBD1 (6 bases). The CDR3 consists of 18 residues. Trimming took off 6 bases at V and 2 bases at J, with 25 bases between the two ends. The germline V gene has CDR1 MNHEY and CDR2 SMNVEV (reference sequence). The CDR3 is CASRPITHQGTKNYGYTF. In DNA form, the CDR3 reads TGTGCCAGCAGACCCATAACCCACCAGGGGACAAAGAACTATGGCTACACCTTC.

V usage is TRBV19 and J usage is TRBJ1-4; 9 bases fit TRBD1. J gave up 2 bases and V 8 bases, and 0 bases lay outside the gene matches. The CDR3 length is 13 residues. Germline V gene lookup returns CDR1 LNHDA and CDR2 SQIVND (reference sequence). Here the CDR3 reads CASGTGTNEKLFF. In nucleotides, the CDR3 is TGTGCCAGTGGGACAGGGACTAATGAAAAACTGTTTTTT. The full variable domain, its missing parts supplied by reference TRBV19 and TRBJ1-4, is DGGITQSPKYLFRKEGQNVTLSCEQNLNHDAMYWYRQDPGQGLRLIYYSQIVNDFQKGDIAEGYSVSREKKESFPLTVTSAQKNPTAFYLCASGTGTNEKLFFGSGTQLSVL.

This chain connects TRBV5-1 to TRBJ1-5; D is uncertain. V shed 2 bases and J shed 5 bases, with 8 bases lying between them. The CDR3 consists of 13 residues. CDR1 is SGHRS and CDR2 is YFSETQ in the germline V gene. CDR3 DNA sequence: TGCGCCAGCAGCTTACACGAGGATCAGCCCCAGCATTTT. Translating gives CASSLHEDQPQHF.

The CDR3 DNA reads as TGTGCCAGCAGTGGACAGGGGCTCACAACTAATGAAAAACTGTTTTTT. Residues: CASSGQGLTTNEKLFF. The chain combines TRBV5-6 with TRBJ1-4; 9 bases are shared with TRBD1. The CDR3 is 16 amino acids. CDR1 and CDR2 from the germline V gene are SGHDT and YYEEEE. V dropped 5 bases and J dropped 0; count of bases not matched to a gene: 5.

The chain recombines TRBV10-3 with TRBJ2-1, with 8 nucleotides matching TRBD1. Per germline, CDR1 ENHRY and CDR2 SYGVKD. J lost 8 bases, V lost 8 bases, and 11 bases had no gene match. The CDR3 covers 14 residues. CDR3 protein: CAIPSSDRADEQFF. DNA of the CDR3: TGTGCCATCCCTTCCTCGGACAGGGCCGATGAGCAGTTCTTC.

V and J are TRBV5-1 and TRBJ1-4; no firm D call. This CDR3 has 15 residues. Trimming left V 0 bases short and J 8 bases short, with 14 bases between. CDR1 is SGHRS and CDR2 is YFSETQ in the germline V gene. The CDR3 protein is CASSLDSGNREKLFF. Written as DNA, the CDR3 is TGCGCCAGCAGCTTGGATTCGGGGAATCGGGAAAAACTGTTTTTT.

The chain is built from TRBV4-1 and TRBJ2-1; TRBD1 matches at 8 bases. There are 14 residues in the CDR3. J was trimmed by 7 bases and V by 7 bases; bases with no gene match: 9. CDR1 MGHRA and CDR2 YSYEKL come from the germline V gene. CDR3 loop: CASNPTGDWNEQFF. CDR3 DNA sequence: TGCGCCAGCAACCCGACAGGGGATTGGAATGAGCAGTTCTTC.

J is TRBJ1-2 and V is TRBV20-1, with D unresolved. CDR1 DFQATT and CDR2 SNEGSKA come from the germline V gene (reference sequence). The CDR3 contains 11 residues. Trimming removed 3 bases at V and 7 bases at J, with 9 bases between. CDR3 in DNA: TGCAGTGCTAGGAGGGAGCGTGGCTACACCTTC. Translated: CSARRERGYTF.

The CDR3 region is CASSISSTDTQYF. CDR3 nucleotides: TGTGCCAGCAGCATCTCGAGCACAGATACGCAGTATTTT. The rearrangement uses TRBV9 and TRBJ2-3; no firm D call. With 4 bases removed from V and 0 bases from J, the gap between germline ends came to 6 bases. Germline assignment: CDR1 SGDLS and CDR2 YYNGEE. CDR3 length: 13 amino acids.

The V gene is TRBV5-1, the J gene TRBJ2-3, with TRBD1 as a possible D gene (6 bases). Trimming left V 4 bases short and J 6 bases short, with 12 bases between. The germline V gene encodes CDR1 SGHRS and CDR2 YFSETQ. This CDR3 contains 13 residues. For the CDR3, the DNA is TGCGCCAGCAGCCGACAGGCAAGGGATACGCAGTATTTT. Amino acid sequence: CASSRQARDTQYF.

V usage is TRBV5-4 and J usage is TRBJ2-6; the D gene is possibly TRBD2 (5 bases). From germline, CDR1 is SGHNT and CDR2 YYREEE (reference sequence). The V and J ends lost 0 bases and 3 bases respectively, with 7 bases between them. This CDR3 spans 15 amino acids. DNA of the CDR3: TGTGCCAGCAGCTTGGCTGGGAGTGGGGCCAACGTCCTGACTTTC. The encoded protein is CASSLAGSGANVLTF.

The V gene is TRBV5-5, the J gene TRBJ2-2, with D maybe TRBD1 (7 bases). The CDR3 consists of 16 residues. Germline CDR1 SGHKS, CDR2 YYEKEE (reference sequence). Trimming shortened V by 3 bases and J by 4 bases, and 16 bases separated the two germline ends. CDR3 region: CASSSRQGLSTGELFF. The CDR3 coding sequence is TGTGCCAGCAGCTCCCGACAGGGACTTAGCACCGGGGAGCTGTTTTTT.

The chain employs TRBV19 and TRBJ2-1; 7 bases fit TRBD2. Looked up from germline, CDR1 is LNHDA and CDR2 is SQIVND (reference sequence). The CDR3 is made up of 14 amino acids. V was clipped by 4 bases and J by 3 bases; unmatched bases: 3. CDR3 protein: CASSTSGHYNEQFF. The CDR3 DNA sequence: TGTGCCAGTAGTACTAGCGGACACTACAATGAGCAGTTCTTC.

J is TRBJ2-3 and V is TRBV11-2; D may be TRBD1 (6 bases). Germline V lookup: CDR1 SGHAT, CDR2 FQNNGV. The CDR3 extends over 15 amino acids. V lost 6 bases and J lost 3, with 16 bases in between. CDR3 in DNA: TGTGCCAGCAGTCCCGGGACACGTTGGACAGATACGCAGTATTTT. It codes for CASSPGTRWTDTQYF.

The J gene is TRBJ2-7, the V gene TRBV7-3, with 7 positions matching TRBD1. Germline V lookup: CDR1 SGHTA, CDR2 FQGTGA. The CDR3 is 16 residues long. With 0 bases clipped from V and 3 bases from J, the junction kept 8 bases outside the gene matches. The CDR3 DNA follows: TGTGCCAGCAGCTTAACCTCCCGGACAGGAGTCTACGAGCAGTACTTC. It is translated as CASSLTSRTGVYEQYF.

The V gene is TRBV7-9, the J gene TRBJ2-1, with D possibly matching TRBD2 (5 bases). Trimming took off 5 bases at V and 5 bases at J, with 19 bases between the two ends. CDR1 and CDR2 from the germline V gene are SEHNR and FQNEAQ (reference sequence). The CDR3 is 16 residues long. The CDR3: CASSPRMILGHNEQFF. CDR3 nucleotides: TGTGCCAGCAGCCCTCGTATGATACTAGGACACAATGAGCAGTTCTTC. The variable domain in full, with the rest retrieved from reference TRBV7-9 and TRBJ2-1, is DTGVSQNPRHKITKRGQNVTFRCDPISEHNRLYWYRQTLGQGPEFLTYFQNEAQLEKSRLLSDRFSAERPKGSFSTLEIQRTEQGDSAMYLCASSPRMILGHNEQFFGPGTRLTVL.

V and J are TRBV30 and TRBJ1-4; D is perhaps TRBD1 (5 bases). Germline lookup yields CDR1 GTSNPN and CDR2 SVGIG (reference sequence). The CDR3 runs to 13 residues. The V end lost 3 bases, the J end lost 8 bases, and 13 bases lay between the germline ends. CDR3 sequence: CAWRSGRGEKLFF. The CDR3 nucleotides are TGTGCCTGGAGATCTGGACGGGGGGAAAAACTGTTTTTT.

CDR3 in DNA: TGTGCCAGCAGCCCCCGGAGTGAAAAACTGTTTTTT. It translates to CASSPRSEKLFF. The chain carries TRBV16 and TRBJ1-4; the D is unclear. This CDR3 is 12 amino acids long. The V end lost 4 bases, the J end lost 7 bases, and 7 bases lay between the germline ends. CDR1 and CDR2 (germline): KGHSY, FQNENV.

J is TRBJ2-3 and V is TRBV4-1; perhaps TRBD1 as D (5 bases). The ends were cut back, 3 bases at V and 1 base at J, with 14 bases in the middle. This CDR3 comprises 16 residues. Germline loops: CDR1 MGHRA, CDR2 YSYEKL. CDR3 loop: CASSQQGLPGTDTQYF. CDR3 bases: TGCGCCAGCAGCCAGCAGGGCCTGCCTGGCACAGATACGCAGTATTTT.

The V call is TRBV10-2, the J call TRBJ2-2; TRBD2 agrees at 12 bases. The CDR3 contains 17 residues. The J segment lost 5 bases and the V segment lost 6 bases, leaving 10 bases of the junction unmatched. CDR1 and CDR2 (germline): WSHSY, SAAADI. The CDR3 loop is CASRIQLAGGLTGELFF. CDR3 nucleotide sequence: TGCGCCAGCAGGATCCAACTAGCGGGAGGACTTACCGGGGAGCTGTTTTTT.

V usage is TRBV25-1 and J usage is TRBJ1-4, with 9 bases matching TRBD1. This CDR3 spans 15 amino acids. From germline, CDR1 is MGHDK and CDR2 SYGVNS. With 4 bases clipped from V and 8 bases from J, the junction kept 8 bases outside the gene matches. CDR3 sequence (DNA): TGTGCCAGCAGTGGACTCGGGACAGGGCGGGAAAAACTGTTTTTT. Translated, it gives CASSGLGTGREKLFF. Together with reference TRBV25-1 and TRBJ1-4, the CDR3 gives the full variable domain: EADIYQTPRYLVIGTGKKITLECSQTMGHDKMYWYQQDPGMELHLIHYSYGVNSTEKGDLSSESTVSRIRTEHFPLTLESARPSHTSQYLCASSGLGTGREKLFFGSGTQLSVL.

The chain recombines TRBV7-9 with TRBJ1-1, with 7 bases matching TRBD1. The CDR3 is 15 amino acids. Germline V CDR1 and CDR2: SEHNR, FQNEAQ (reference sequence). The J segment lost 1 base and the V segment lost 1 base, leaving 3 bases of the junction unmatched. Here the CDR3 reads CASSLGGQRNTEAFF. CDR3 sequence (DNA): TGTGCCAGCAGCTTAGGGGGACAGAGGAACACTGAAGCTTTCTTT. The full variable domain, rest sourced from reference TRBV7-9 and TRBJ1-1, is DTGVSQNPRHKITKRGQNVTFRCDPISEHNRLYWYRQTLGQGPEFLTYFQNEAQLEKSRLLSDRFSAERPKGSFSTLEIQRTEQGDSAMYLCASSLGGQRNTEAFFGQGTRLTVV.